This TCR beta chain derives from a study of blood T cell repertoires in COVID-19. Overall study: The study drew acute and convalescent COVID-19 samples from the United States, Italy and Spain. From T cells, B-cell-depleted T cells, or PBMCs came the material, which was cDNA or gDNA.

Source study methods: Estimation of nucleated cell counts relied on the amplification of reference gene primers. Only in-frame clones appear in the TCRdb table, and some are missing; sequencing was by immunoSEQ multiplex PCR. Clone size and V and J calls were adopted from that table, with D and trimming inferred from the DNA. The repertoire has 300,000 or so clones, around 83% of them found once; the top ten carry approximately 1.2%. CDR3 length: 15 residues. Germline-derived CDR1 and CDR2 are SNHLY and FYNNEI. V dropped 8 bases and J dropped 2 bases, with 13 bases sitting between them. The specimen sequenced was peripheral blood. The V and J genes are TRBV2 and TRBJ2-6, with a possible D match to TRBD2 (7 bases). The receptor comes from a woman aged 50 to 60 with acute or convalescent COVID-19. The CDR3 spells CASSEGGPGANVLTF. Written as DNA, the CDR3 is TGTGCCAGCTCGGAGGGGGGGCCTGGGGCCAACGTCCTGACTTTC.